The clone carrying this T cell receptor (beta chain) came up a few times. The record originates from a study of cytomegalovirus exposure and HLA in healthy donors. V lost 3 bases to trimming and J lost 5 bases, with 13 bases between them. Germline V gives CDR1 MDHEN, CDR2 SYDVKM. CDR3 length equals 14 residues. PCR was performed using 60 Vbeta and 13 Jbeta primers. Here immunoSEQ multiplex PCR was the method, and the copy in TCRdb shows in-frame clones only, minus some. The top ten hold around 3.1% of the sample, which has 160,000 or so clones, 75% to 80% seen once. The rearrangement joins TRBV28 to TRBJ1-2; possibly TRBD1 for D (6 bases). Sequenced: PBMCs. The origin of this receptor is a woman aged 40 to 50 in good health and CMV-seronegative. CDR3: CASSLGGLMYGYTF. The CDR3 DNA is TGTGCCAGCAGTTTGGGGGGGCTTATGTATGGCTACACCTTC.